This TCR beta chain was captured in a study of beta chain features in type 1 diabetes. Regarding the study as a whole: Among patients with Type 1 diabetes, TCRB CDR3s were moderately but significantly shorter in every one of the four CD4+ subsets.

Turning to this clone: Its target is not known.

Reverse transcribing all isolated RNA meant expressed TCRB transcripts were sequenced. Method: immunoSEQ multiplex PCR; TCRdb's copy keeps in-frame clones and lacks some. The sample has a few hundred thousand clones, over 8.5% seen once. Germline V gene sequence: CDR1 SGHDT, CDR2 YYEEEE. The CDR3 is 14 amino acids. V lost 4 bases and J 8 bases, leaving 15 bases between the germline ends. The TCR sequence derives from a man aged 25 to 40 with type 1 diabetes. Sequenced: central memory CD4+ T cells from blood. The V and J genes are TRBV5-6 and TRBJ1-4; D is unresolved. CDR3: CASSPTASAEKLFF. The CDR3 nucleotides are TGTGCCAGCAGCCCCACCGCCTCGGCGGAAAAACTGTTTTTT.